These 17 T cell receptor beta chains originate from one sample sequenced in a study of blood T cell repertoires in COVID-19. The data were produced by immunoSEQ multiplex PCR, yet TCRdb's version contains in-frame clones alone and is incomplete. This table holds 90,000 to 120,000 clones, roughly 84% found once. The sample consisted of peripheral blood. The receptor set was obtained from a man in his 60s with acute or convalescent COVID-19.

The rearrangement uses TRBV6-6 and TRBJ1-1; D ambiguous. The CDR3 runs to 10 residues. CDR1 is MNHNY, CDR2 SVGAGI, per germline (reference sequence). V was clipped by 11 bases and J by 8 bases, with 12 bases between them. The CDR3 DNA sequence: TGTGCCCTTGGGAGGGCCGAAGCTTTCTTT. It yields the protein CALGRAEAFF.

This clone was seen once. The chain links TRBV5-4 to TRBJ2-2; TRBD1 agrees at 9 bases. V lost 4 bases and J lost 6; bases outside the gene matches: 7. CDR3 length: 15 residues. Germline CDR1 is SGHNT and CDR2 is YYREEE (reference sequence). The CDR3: CASSSRDRAPGELFF. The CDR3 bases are TGTGCCAGCAGCAGCCGGGACAGGGCCCCCGGGGAGCTGTTTTTT.

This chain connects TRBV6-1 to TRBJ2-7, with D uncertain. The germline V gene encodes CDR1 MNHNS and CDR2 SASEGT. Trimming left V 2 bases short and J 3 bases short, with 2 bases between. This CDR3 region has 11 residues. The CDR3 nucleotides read TGTGCCAGCAGTGAACTCTACGAGCAGTACGTC. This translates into CASSELYEQYV.

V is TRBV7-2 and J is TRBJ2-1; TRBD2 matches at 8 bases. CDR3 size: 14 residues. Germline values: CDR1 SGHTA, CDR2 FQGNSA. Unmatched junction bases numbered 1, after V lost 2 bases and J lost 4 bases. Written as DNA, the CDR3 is TGTGCCAGCAGCTTAATAGCGGGGTACAATGAGCAGTTCTTC. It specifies CASSLIAGYNEQFF.

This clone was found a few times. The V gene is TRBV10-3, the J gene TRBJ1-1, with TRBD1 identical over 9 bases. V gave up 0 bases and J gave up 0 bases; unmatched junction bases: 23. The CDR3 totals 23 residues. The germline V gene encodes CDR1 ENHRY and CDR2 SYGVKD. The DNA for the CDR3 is TGTGCCATCAGTGAGTCAGGGACAGGGTTGAGGATAGGAAAGCTTGGGGTGAACACTGAAGCTTTCTTT. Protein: CAISESGTGLRIGKLGVNTEAFF.

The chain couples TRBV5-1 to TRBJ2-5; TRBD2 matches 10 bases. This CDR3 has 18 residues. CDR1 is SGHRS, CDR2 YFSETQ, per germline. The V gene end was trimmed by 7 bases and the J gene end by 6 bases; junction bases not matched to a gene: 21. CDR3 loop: CASGPPQRASGRLKTQYF. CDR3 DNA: TGCGCCAGCGGGCCCCCGCAGAGGGCTAGCGGGAGATTGAAGACCCAGTACTTC. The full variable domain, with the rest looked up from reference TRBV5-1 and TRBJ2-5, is KAGVTQTPRYLIKTRGQQVTLSCSPISGHRSVSWYQQTPGQGLQFLFEYFSETQRNKGNFPGRFSGRQFSNSRSEMNVSTLELGDSALYLCASGPPQRASGRLKTQYFGPGTRLLVL.

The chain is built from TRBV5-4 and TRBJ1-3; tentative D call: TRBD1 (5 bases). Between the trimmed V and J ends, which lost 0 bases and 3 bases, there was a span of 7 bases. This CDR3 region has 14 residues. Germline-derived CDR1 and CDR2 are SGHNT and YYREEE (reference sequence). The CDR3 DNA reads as TGTGCCAGCAGCTTGGAGGGGTATGGAAACACCATATATTTT. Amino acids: CASSLEGYGNTIYF.

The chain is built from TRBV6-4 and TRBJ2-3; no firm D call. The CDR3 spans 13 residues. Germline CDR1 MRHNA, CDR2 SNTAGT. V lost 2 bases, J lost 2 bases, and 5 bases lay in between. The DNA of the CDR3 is TGTGCCAGCAGTGACCCCTACACAGATACGCAGTATTTT. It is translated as CASSDPYTDTQYF.

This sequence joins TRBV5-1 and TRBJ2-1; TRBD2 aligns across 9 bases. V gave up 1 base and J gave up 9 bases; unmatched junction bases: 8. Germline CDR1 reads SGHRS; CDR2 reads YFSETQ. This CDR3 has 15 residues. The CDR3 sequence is CASSLPSGAGVEQFF. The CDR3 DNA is TGCGCCAGCAGCTTGCCTAGCGGGGCCGGGGTTGAGCAGTTCTTC.

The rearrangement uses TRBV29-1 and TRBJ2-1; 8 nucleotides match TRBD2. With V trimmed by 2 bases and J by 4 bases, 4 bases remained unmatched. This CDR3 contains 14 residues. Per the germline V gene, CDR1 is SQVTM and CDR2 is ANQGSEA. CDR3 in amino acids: CSVESTSGYNEQFF. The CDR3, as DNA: TGCAGCGTTGAAAGTACTAGCGGATACAATGAGCAGTTCTTC.

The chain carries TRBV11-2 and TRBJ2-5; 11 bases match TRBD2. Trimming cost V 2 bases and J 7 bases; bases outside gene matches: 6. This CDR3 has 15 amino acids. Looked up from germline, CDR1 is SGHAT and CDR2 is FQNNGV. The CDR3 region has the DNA TGTGCCAGCAGCTTATTACTAGCGGGAGACGGGACCCAGTACTTC. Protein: CASSLLLAGDGTQYF.

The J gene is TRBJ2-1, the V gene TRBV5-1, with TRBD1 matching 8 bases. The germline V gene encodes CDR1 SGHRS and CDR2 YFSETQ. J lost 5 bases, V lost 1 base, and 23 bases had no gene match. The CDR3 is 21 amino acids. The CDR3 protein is CASSLNQGARPPGSINNEQFF. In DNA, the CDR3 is TGCGCCAGCAGCTTGAATCAGGGGGCTCGACCGCCGGGATCCATAAACAATGAGCAGTTCTTC.

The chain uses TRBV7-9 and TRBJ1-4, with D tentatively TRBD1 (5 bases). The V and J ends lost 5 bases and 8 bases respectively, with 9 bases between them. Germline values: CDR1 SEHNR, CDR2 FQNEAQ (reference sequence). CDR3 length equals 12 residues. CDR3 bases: TGTGCCAGCAGCCCACGACAGGAAAAACTGTTTTTT. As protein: CASSPRQEKLFF.

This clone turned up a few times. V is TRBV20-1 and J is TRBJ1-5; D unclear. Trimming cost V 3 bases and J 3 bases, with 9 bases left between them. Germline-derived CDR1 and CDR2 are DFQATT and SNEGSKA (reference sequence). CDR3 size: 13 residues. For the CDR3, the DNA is TGCAGTGCTAGTGGCGGGTTCAATCAGCCCCAGCATTTT. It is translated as CSASGGFNQPQHF.

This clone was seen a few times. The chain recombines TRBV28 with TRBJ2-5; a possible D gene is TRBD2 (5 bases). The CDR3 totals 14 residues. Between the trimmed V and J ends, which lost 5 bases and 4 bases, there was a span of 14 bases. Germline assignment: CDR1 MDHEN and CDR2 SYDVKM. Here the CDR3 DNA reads TGTGCCAGCAGTCCTACTAGATTCCGAGAGACCCAGTACTTC. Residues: CASSPTRFRETQYF.

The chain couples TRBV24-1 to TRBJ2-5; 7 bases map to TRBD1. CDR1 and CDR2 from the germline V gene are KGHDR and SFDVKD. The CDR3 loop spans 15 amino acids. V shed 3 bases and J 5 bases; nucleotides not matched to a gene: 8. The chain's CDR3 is CATSDPTGPGETQYF. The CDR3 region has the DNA TGTGCCACCAGTGATCCGACAGGGCCCGGGGAGACCCAGTACTTC.

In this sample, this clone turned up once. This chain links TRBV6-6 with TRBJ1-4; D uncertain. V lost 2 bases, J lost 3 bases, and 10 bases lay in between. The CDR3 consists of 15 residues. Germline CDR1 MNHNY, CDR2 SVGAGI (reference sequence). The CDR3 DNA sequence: TGTGCCAGCAGTTACCCCCCCGGGGCTAATGAAAAACTGTTTTTT. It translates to CASSYPPGANEKLFF.